The 27 T cell receptor beta chains reported below all come from one sample, sequenced in a study of blood T cell repertoires in COVID-19. Generated by immunoSEQ multiplex PCR, the TCRdb table keeps only in-frame clones and is missing some. The data show about 380,000 clones, approximately 87% seen once. Sequencing used PBMCs or T cells enriched from blood (not recorded which). The receptors originated from a man in his thirties or forties who had recovered from COVID-19.

The chain carries TRBV18 and TRBJ1-4; 7 bases fit TRBD1. Germline loops: CDR1 KGHSH, CDR2 LQKENI. This CDR3 has 14 residues. J lost 8 bases, V lost 4 bases, and 7 bases had no gene match. The CDR3 here is CASSRTGVGEKLFF. The CDR3 DNA reads TGTGCCAGCTCACGCACAGGGGTGGGCGAAAAACTGTTTTTT.

In this sample, this clone turned up once. This sequence joins TRBV7-9 and TRBJ1-4; TRBD1 matches 9 bases. V was clipped by 6 bases and J by 4 bases; unmatched bases: 9. Looked up from germline, CDR1 is SEHNR and CDR2 is FQNEAQ (reference sequence). This CDR3 comprises 16 residues. The CDR3 DNA reads TGTGCCAGCAGACGACCGGGACAGGGCGATAATGAAAAACTGTTTTTT. Protein: CASRRPGQGDNEKLFF.

This chain connects TRBV11-2 to TRBJ1-1, with 7 bases that match TRBD1. The CDR3 is made up of 13 amino acids. The V gene end was trimmed by 5 bases and the J gene end by 6 bases; junction bases not matched to a gene: 6. Germline V gives CDR1 SGHAT, CDR2 FQNNGV. In nucleotides, the CDR3 is TGTGCCAGCAGCCAGGGGGGCCGCGCTGAAGCTTTCTTT. It yields the protein CASSQGGRAEAFF.

Only a few counts were recorded for this clone. This chain links TRBV5-5 with TRBJ2-7; TRBD1 aligns across 9 bases. The CDR3 has 15 amino acids. The junction had 7 bases not matched to a gene; V was cut back by 4 bases and J by 2 bases. Germline V gene lookup returns CDR1 SGHKS and CDR2 YYEKEE (reference sequence). CDR3 region: CASSVERDRAYEQYF. DNA of the CDR3: TGTGCCAGCAGCGTAGAACGGGACAGGGCCTACGAGCAGTACTTC.

This clone was seen a few times. This chain connects TRBV2 to TRBJ1-1; perhaps TRBD1 as D (5 bases). Trimming removed 6 bases at V and 0 bases at J, with 8 bases between. The CDR3 totals 13 residues. Germline lookup yields CDR1 SNHLY and CDR2 FYNNEI. The CDR3 loop reads CASRKTVNTEAFF. Written as DNA, the CDR3 is TGTGCCAGCAGGAAGACAGTGAACACTGAAGCTTTCTTT.

This clone occurred once. The chain joins TRBV9 to TRBJ1-2; tentatively, D is TRBD1 (6 bases). V shed 3 bases and J shed 0 bases, with 9 bases lying between them. CDR1 is SGDLS and CDR2 is YYNGEE in the germline V gene. The CDR3 runs 14 residues. CDR3 in DNA: TGTGCCAGCAGCGGGACAGCCTCTAACTATGGCTACACCTTC. Translating it yields CASSGTASNYGYTF.

The chain couples TRBV6-5 to TRBJ2-3, with TRBD2 matching over 8 bases. The germline V gene has CDR1 MNHEY and CDR2 SVGAGI. The CDR3 has 15 residues. Trimming took 6 bases from V and 0 from J; bases not matched to a gene: 5. This chain's CDR3 is CASSPRTSSTDTQYF. The CDR3 nucleotides are TGTGCCAGCAGCCCCCGGACTAGCAGCACAGATACGCAGTATTTT.

This clone came up a few times. The CDR3 DNA reads TGCGCCAGCAGCCCTACCAGCTCGGGGTCCAGCTCCTATAATTCACCCCTCCACTTT. Translated: CASSPTSSGSSSYNSPLHF. The J gene is TRBJ1-6, the V gene TRBV4-3; no clear D. The V and J ends lost 4 bases and 0 bases respectively, with 19 bases between them. The CDR3 runs 19 residues. Per the germline V gene, CDR1 is LGHNA and CDR2 is YSLEER.

This clone showed up just once. V is TRBV7-9 and J is TRBJ2-7; 7 bases line up with TRBD1. Trimming took 1 base from V and 3 from J; bases not matched to a gene: 9. The CDR3 has 16 amino acids. Per the germline V gene, CDR1 is SEHNR and CDR2 is FQNEAQ (reference sequence). The CDR3 DNA follows: TGTGCCAGCAGCTTAGATGCGAGGGGGCGCAACTACGAGCAGTACTTC. Protein product: CASSLDARGRNYEQYF.

The genes are TRBV7-9 and TRBJ2-7, with 8 nucleotides matching TRBD1. This CDR3 has 16 amino acids. CDR1 and CDR2 from the germline V gene are SEHNR and FQNEAQ (reference sequence). V was pared by 3 bases and J by 3 bases, with 10 bases of the junction left unmatched. The CDR3 is CASSLTGTGNSYEQYF. The CDR3 DNA follows: TGTGCCAGCAGCTTGACGGGGACAGGAAATAGCTACGAGCAGTACTTC.

The V and J genes are TRBV6-2 or TRBV6-3 and TRBJ2-2, with 8 bases identical to TRBD1. This CDR3 contains 16 residues. The germline V gene has CDR1 MNHEY and CDR2 SVGEGT. The J segment lost 7 bases and the V segment lost 2 bases, leaving 9 bases of the junction unmatched. Here the CDR3 reads CASSYEAGGAIGELFF. The DNA for the CDR3 is TGTGCCAGCAGTTACGAGGCAGGGGGCGCGATCGGGGAGCTGTTTTTT.

The rearrangement joins TRBV7-2 to TRBJ1-2; 8 positions match TRBD1. This CDR3 is 14 amino acids long. The trim removed 1 base at V and 2 bases at J, leaving 0 bases unmatched. CDR1 and CDR2 (germline): SGHTA, FQGNSA. In DNA, the CDR3 is TGTGCCAGCAGCTTAGGACAGGGGAACTATGGCTACACCTTC. Residues: CASSLGQGNYGYTF.

V is TRBV7-8 and J is TRBJ1-1; unclear D gene. The ends were cut back, 1 base at V and 0 bases at J, with 9 bases in the middle. This CDR3 has 15 amino acids. Looked up from germline, CDR1 is SGHVS and CDR2 is FQNEAQ. The CDR3 region is CASSLVTGVNTEAFF. Here the CDR3 DNA reads TGTGCCAGCAGCTTAGTAACCGGGGTGAACACTGAAGCTTTCTTT.

J is TRBJ1-1 and V is TRBV3-1 (or the pseudogene TRBV3-2); D is perhaps TRBD1 (6 bases). Germline CDR1 LGHDT, CDR2 YNNKEL (reference sequence). This CDR3 is 14 amino acids long. V shed 0 bases and J shed 7 bases, with 12 bases lying between them. CDR3 sequence reads: CASSQEGGPLEAFF. Written as DNA, the CDR3 is TGTGCCAGCAGCCAAGAGGGGGGGCCCCTTGAAGCTTTCTTT.

The chain has TRBV7-2 and TRBJ1-2; no clear D gene. V was shortened by 1 base and J by 6 bases, with 12 bases between the two germline ends. The CDR3 consists of 14 residues. Looked up from germline, CDR1 is SGHTA and CDR2 is FQGNSA. The CDR3 reads CASSLDRGKNGYTF. The DNA for the CDR3 is TGTGCCAGCAGCTTAGATCGGGGAAAGAATGGCTACACCTTC.

The chain uses TRBV9 and TRBJ2-7; D is perhaps TRBD2 (6 bases). With 0 bases removed from V and 1 base from J, the gap between germline ends came to 8 bases. The length of the CDR3 is 14 residues. Germline assignment: CDR1 SGDLS and CDR2 YYNGEE. CDR3 nucleotides: TGTGCCAGCAGCGTAGTAGCGGCATCCTACGAGCAGTACTTC. This gives the protein CASSVVAASYEQYF. Together with reference TRBV9 and TRBJ2-7, the CDR3 gives the full variable domain: DSGVTQTPKHLITATGQRVTLRCSPRSGDLSVYWYQQSLDQGLQFLIQYYNGEERAKGNILERFSAQQFPDLHSELNLSSLELGDSALYFCASSVVAASYEQYFGPGTRLTVT.

The gene calls are TRBV24-1 and TRBJ2-1, with TRBD1 as a possible D gene (6 bases). The germline V gene has CDR1 KGHDR and CDR2 SFDVKD. Trimming took off 5 bases at V and 4 bases at J, with 11 bases between the two ends. CDR3 size: 14 residues. CDR3 sequence (DNA): TGTGCCACCAGTGGGGCAGGGGCGTACAATGAGCAGTTCTTC. Amino acid sequence: CATSGAGAYNEQFF.

The CDR3 DNA follows: TGTGCCATCAGTATGACAGACATAACCTACGAGCAGTACTTC. Its translation is CAISMTDITYEQYF. V is TRBV10-3 and J is TRBJ2-7; a possible D gene is TRBD1 (5 bases). The V end was cut by 5 bases, the J end by 2 bases, with 13 bases between. This CDR3 has 14 residues. The germline gives CDR1 ENHRY, CDR2 SYGVKD.

The chain joins TRBV4-1 to TRBJ2-1, with D possibly matching TRBD2 (5 bases). The length of the CDR3 is 14 residues. V shed 1 base and J shed 5 bases, with 9 bases lying between them. Germline CDR1 and CDR2: MGHRA and YSYEKL. The DNA of the CDR3 is TGCGCCAGCAGCCAAGTCCCGGGGAACAATGAGCAGTTCTTC. Translating it yields CASSQVPGNNEQFF.

The V call is TRBV5-1, the J call TRBJ1-1; no clear D gene. CDR1 is SGHRS, CDR2 YFSETQ, per germline. The CDR3 spans 13 residues. V lost 0 bases, J lost 7 bases, and 10 bases lay in between. This CDR3 is CASSLDSGFEAFF. The CDR3 DNA follows: TGCGCCAGCAGCTTGGACAGTGGGTTTGAAGCTTTCTTT.

The J gene is TRBJ2-3, the V gene TRBV7-9, with no clear D. CDR1 is SEHNR and CDR2 is FQNEAQ in the germline V gene (reference sequence). CDR3 length equals 12 residues. V gave up 1 base and J gave up 7 bases, with 6 bases separating them. The CDR3 reads CASSLDGYTQYF. The CDR3 DNA follows: TGTGCCAGCAGCTTAGACGGGTATACGCAGTATTTT.

The gene calls are TRBV5-1 and TRBJ1-6; D gene unclear. CDR3 length equals 13 residues. Trimming removed 1 base from V and 6 bases from J, with 5 bases in between. Germline CDR1 and CDR2: SGHRS and YFSETQ. CDR3 DNA sequence: TGCGCCAGCAGCTTGAATAGTAATTCACCCCTCCACTTT. This translates into CASSLNSNSPLHF.

The J gene is TRBJ2-7, the V gene TRBV7-9, with 7 bases that match TRBD1. V gave up 1 base and J gave up 5 bases; unmatched junction bases: 8. The CDR3 has 15 residues. Germline CDR1 is SEHNR and CDR2 is FQNEAQ (reference sequence). As DNA, the CDR3 is TGTGCCAGCAGCTTAGGACAGGGCCTTGGGGACGAGCAGTACTTC. It yields the protein CASSLGQGLGDEQYF.

The chain is built from TRBV19 and TRBJ1-4; D not resolved. Trimming removed 3 bases at V and 3 bases at J, with 14 bases between. Germline CDR1 and CDR2: LNHDA and SQIVND (reference sequence). CDR3 length: 16 residues. Here the CDR3 DNA reads TGTGCCAGTAGTATCAGTAACCCCGCTTCTAATGAAAAACTGTTTTTT. This codes for CASSISNPASNEKLFF.

The chain couples TRBV9 to TRBJ2-2; a possible D gene is TRBD1 (5 bases). The V gene's germline CDR1 is SGDLS and CDR2 YYNGEE. Trimming removed 0 bases at V and 1 base at J, with 10 bases between. This CDR3 is built from 16 residues. CDR3 loop: CASSVGIQGNTGELFF. DNA for the CDR3: TGTGCCAGCAGCGTAGGTATCCAGGGGAACACCGGGGAGCTGTTTTTT.

The rearrangement joins TRBV19 to TRBJ1-5, with TRBD1 identical over 7 bases. The ends lost 7 bases at V and 1 base at J; junction bases unmatched: 16. Germline V lookup: CDR1 LNHDA, CDR2 SQIVND (reference sequence). CDR3 length: 18 residues. The CDR3 DNA is TGTGCCAGTACCTTTAACCCGGACAGGCCCAGGAGCAATCAGCCCCAGCATTTT. Its translation is CASTFNPDRPRSNQPQHF.

The chain combines TRBV9 with TRBJ1-5, with a weak D call TRBD1 (5 bases). Germline CDR1 reads SGDLS; CDR2 reads YYNGEE. CDR3 length equals 14 residues. With 4 bases removed from V and 2 bases from J, the gap between germline ends came to 10 bases. The CDR3 sequence: CASSPRGGNQPQHF. In DNA, the CDR3 is TGTGCCAGCAGCCCCCGGGGGGGCAATCAGCCCCAGCATTTT.